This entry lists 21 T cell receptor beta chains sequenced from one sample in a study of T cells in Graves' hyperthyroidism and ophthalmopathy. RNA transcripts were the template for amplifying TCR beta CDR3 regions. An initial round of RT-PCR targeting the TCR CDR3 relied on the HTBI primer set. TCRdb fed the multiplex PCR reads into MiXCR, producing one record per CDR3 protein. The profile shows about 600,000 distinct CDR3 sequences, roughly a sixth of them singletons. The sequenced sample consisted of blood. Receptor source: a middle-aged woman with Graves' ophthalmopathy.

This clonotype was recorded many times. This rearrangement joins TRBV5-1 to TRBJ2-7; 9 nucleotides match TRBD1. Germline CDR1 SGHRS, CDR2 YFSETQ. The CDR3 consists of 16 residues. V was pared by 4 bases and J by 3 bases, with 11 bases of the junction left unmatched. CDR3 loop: CASSPGTGTGNYEQYF. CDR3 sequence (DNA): TGCGCCAGCAGCCCCGGAACCGGGACAGGGAACTACGAGCAGTACTTC. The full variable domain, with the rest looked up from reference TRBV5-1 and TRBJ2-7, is KAGVTQTPRYLIKTRGQQVTLSCSPISGHRSVSWYQQTPGQGLQFLFEYFSETQRNKGNFPGRFSGRQFSNSRSEMNVSTLELGDSALYLCASSPGTGTGNYEQYFGPGTRLTVT.

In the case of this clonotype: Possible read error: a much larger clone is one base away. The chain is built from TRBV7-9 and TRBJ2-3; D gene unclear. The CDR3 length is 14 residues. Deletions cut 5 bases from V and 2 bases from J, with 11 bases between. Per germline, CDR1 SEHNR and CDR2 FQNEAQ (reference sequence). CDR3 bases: TGTGCCAGCAGCAACATAGCACACACAGATACGCAGTATTTT. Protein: CASSNIAHTDTQYF.

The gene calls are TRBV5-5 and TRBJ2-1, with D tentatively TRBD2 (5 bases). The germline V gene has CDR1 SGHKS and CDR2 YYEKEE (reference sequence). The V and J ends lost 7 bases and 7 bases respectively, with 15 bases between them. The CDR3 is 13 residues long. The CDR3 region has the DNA TGTGCCAGCTCGAGGACTTTGAAGAATGAGCAGTTCTTC. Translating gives CASSRTLKNEQFF.

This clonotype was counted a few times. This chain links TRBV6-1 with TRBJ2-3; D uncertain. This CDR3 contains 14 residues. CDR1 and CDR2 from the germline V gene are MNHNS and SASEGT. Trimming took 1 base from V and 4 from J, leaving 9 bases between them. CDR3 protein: CASSEVDRSDTQYF. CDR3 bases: TGTGCCAGCAGTGAAGTGGATAGATCAGATACGCAGTATTTT.

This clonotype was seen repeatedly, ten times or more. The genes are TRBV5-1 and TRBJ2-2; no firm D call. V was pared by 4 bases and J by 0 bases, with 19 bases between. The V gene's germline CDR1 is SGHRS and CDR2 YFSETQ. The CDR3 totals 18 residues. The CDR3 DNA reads TGCGCCAGCAGCCCCGTGAGCAGCCCTATCCCGAACACCGGGGAGCTGTTTTTT. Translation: CASSPVSSPIPNTGELFF.

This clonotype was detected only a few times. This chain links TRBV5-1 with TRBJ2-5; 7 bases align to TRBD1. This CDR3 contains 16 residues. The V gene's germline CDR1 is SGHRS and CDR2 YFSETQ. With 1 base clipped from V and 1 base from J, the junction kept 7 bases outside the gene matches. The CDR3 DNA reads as TGCGCCAGCAGCTTGATTAAGGGGGCGGCCCAAGAGACCCAGTACTTC. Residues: CASSLIKGAAQETQYF.

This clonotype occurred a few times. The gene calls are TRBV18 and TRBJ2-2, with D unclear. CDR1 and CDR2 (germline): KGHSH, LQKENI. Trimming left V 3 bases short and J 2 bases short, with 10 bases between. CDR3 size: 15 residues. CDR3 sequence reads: CASSPQDGNTGELFF. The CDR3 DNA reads TGTGCCAGCTCACCGCAGGACGGCAACACCGGGGAGCTGTTTTTT.

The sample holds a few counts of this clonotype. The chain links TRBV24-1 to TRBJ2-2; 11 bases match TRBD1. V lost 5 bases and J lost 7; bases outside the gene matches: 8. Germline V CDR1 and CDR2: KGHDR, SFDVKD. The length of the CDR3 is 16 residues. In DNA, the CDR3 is TGTGCCACCAGTGTTTCCGGGACAGGGGGTTTCGGGGAGCTGTTTTTT. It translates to CATSVSGTGGFGELFF.

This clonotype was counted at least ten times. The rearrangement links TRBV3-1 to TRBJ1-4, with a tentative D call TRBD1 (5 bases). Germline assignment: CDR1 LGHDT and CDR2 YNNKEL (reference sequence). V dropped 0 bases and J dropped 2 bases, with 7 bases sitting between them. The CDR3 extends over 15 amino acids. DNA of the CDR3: TGTGCCAGCAGCCAAGAAGGGGCGACTAATGAAAAACTGTTTTTT. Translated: CASSQEGATNEKLFF.

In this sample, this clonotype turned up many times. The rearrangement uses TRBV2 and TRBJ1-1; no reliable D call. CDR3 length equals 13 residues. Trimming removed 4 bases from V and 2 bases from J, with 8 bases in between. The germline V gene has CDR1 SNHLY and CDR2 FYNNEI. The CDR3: CASSGVRNTEAFF. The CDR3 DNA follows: TGTGCCAGCAGTGGTGTCAGAAACACTGAAGCTTTCTTT.

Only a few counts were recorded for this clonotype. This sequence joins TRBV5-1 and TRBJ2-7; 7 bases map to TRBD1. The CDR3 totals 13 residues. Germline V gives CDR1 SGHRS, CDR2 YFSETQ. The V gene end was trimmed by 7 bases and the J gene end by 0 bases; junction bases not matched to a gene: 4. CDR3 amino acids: CASGTADSYEQYF. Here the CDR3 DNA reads TGCGCCAGCGGGACAGCTGACTCCTACGAGCAGTACTTC.

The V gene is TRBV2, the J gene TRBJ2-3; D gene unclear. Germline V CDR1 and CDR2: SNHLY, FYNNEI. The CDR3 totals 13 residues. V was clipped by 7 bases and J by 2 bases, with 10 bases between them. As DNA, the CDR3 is TGTGCCAGCATGAATCGTCTCACAGATACGCAGTATTTT. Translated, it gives CASMNRLTDTQYF.

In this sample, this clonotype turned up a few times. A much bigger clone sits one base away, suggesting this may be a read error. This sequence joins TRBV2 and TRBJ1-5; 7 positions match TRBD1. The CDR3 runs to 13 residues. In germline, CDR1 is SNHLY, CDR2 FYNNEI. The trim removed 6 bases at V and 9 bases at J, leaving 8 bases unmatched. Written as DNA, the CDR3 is TGTGCCAGCAGACCGGGACAGTTGGGGCCCCAGCATTTT. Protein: CASRPGQLGPQHF.

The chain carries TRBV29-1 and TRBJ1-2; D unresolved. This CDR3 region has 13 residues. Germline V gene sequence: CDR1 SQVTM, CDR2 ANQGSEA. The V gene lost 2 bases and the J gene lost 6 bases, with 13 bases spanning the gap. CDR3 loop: CSVENSGMNGYTF. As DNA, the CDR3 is TGCAGCGTTGAAAACAGCGGTATGAATGGCTACACCTTC.

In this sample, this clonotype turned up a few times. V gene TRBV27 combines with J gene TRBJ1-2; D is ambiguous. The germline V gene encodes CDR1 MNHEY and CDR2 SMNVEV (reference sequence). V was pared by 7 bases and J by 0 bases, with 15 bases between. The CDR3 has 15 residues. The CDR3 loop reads CASTLAGGTNYGYTF. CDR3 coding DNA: TGTGCCAGCACCCTAGCGGGCGGGACTAACTATGGCTACACCTTC.

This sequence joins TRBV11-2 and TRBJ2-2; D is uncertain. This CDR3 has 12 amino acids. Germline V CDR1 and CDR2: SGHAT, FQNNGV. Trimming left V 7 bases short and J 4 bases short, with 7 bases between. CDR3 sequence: CASTLGTGELFF. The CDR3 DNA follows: TGTGCCAGCACCCTTGGCACCGGGGAGCTGTTTTTT.

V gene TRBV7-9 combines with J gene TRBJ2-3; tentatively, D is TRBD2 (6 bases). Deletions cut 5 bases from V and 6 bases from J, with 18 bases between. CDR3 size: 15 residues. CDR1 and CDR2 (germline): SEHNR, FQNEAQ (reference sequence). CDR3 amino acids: CASSTSGSRPDTQYF. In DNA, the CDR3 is TGTGCCAGCAGCACCAGCGGGTCCAGGCCGGATACGCAGTATTTT.

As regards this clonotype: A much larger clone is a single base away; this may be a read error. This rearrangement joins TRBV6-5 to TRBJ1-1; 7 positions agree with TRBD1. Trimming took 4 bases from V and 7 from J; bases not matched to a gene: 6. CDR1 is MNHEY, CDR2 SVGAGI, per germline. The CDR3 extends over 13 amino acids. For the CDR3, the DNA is TGTGCCAGCAGTTTTTCAACAGGGGATGAAGCTTTCTTT. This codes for CASSFSTGDEAFF.

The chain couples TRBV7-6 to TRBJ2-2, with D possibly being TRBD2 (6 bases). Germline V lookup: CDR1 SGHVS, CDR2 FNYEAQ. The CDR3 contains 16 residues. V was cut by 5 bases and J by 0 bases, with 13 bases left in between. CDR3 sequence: CASSPFGGANTGELFF. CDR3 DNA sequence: TGTGCCAGCAGCCCCTTCGGAGGGGCGAACACCGGGGAGCTGTTTTTT. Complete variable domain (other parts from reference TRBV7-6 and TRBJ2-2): GAGVSQSPRYKVTKRGQDVALRCDPISGHVSLYWYRQALGQGPEFLTYFNYEAQQDKSGLPNDRFSAERPEGSISTLTIQRTEQRDSAMYRCASSPFGGANTGELFFGEGSRLTVL.

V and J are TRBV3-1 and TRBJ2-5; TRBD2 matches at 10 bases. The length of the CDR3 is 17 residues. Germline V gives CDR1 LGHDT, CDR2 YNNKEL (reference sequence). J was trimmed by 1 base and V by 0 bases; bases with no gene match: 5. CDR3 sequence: CASSQDWGTSAQETQYF. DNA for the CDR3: TGTGCCAGCAGCCAAGACTGGGGGACTAGCGCCCAAGAGACCCAGTACTTC.

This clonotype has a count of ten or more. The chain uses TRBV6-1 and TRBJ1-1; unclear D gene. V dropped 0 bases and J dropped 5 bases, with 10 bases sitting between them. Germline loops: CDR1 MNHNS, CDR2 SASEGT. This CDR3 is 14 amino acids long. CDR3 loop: CASSEASMWTEAFF. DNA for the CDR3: TGTGCCAGCAGTGAAGCATCGATGTGGACTGAAGCTTTCTTT.